Listed below are T cell receptor beta chains from one sample, sequenced in a study of T-cell reconstitution after alpha-beta-depleted transplantation in children. Each CDR3 protein is one row after TCRdb ran MiXCR on the PCR reads. The sample lists roughly 500,000 distinct CDR3 sequences; around 18% were seen once. Sequences were derived from PBMCs from the stem cell graft donor, sampled from the stem cell graft. These receptor sequences come from a human donor who donated a stem cell graft to a child with acute lymphoblastic leukemia. Each CDR3 is given with its conserved first and last residue. A D gene is named only where the DNA matches it firmly. For some rows the clone size is stated as once, few or many, or as a class when expanded; others skip it.

clone size | D gene | J gene | V gene | CDR3 protein | CDR3 DNA
many | - | TRBJ2-3 | TRBV7-9 | CASSLVGRTDTQYF | TGCGCCAGCAGCTTGGTCGGACGCACAGATACGCAGTATTTT
- | TRBD1 | TRBJ1-3 | TRBV7-9 | CASTTTGPSGNTIYF | TGTGCCAGCACCACGACAGGGCCGTCCGGAAACACCATATATTTT
- | - | TRBJ1-2 | TRBV5-1 | CASSSQGRGYTF | TGCGCCAGCAGCTCGCAGGGCCGGGGCTACACCTTC
many | - | TRBJ1-1 | TRBV7-3 | CASSWGLNTEAFF | TGTGCCAGCAGCTGGGGCCTGAACACTGAAGCTTTCTTT
- | TRBD1 | TRBJ2-1 | TRBV5-1 | CASSPQGGPRVDEQFF | TGCGCCAGCAGCCCCCAAGGGGGCCCTCGAGTGGATGAGCAGTTCTTC
few | TRBD2 | TRBJ2-5 | TRBV12-5 | CASGLPTRTSQETQYF | TGTGCTAGTGGTTTGCCAACACGGACTAGCCAAGAGACCCAGTACTTC
many | - | TRBJ2-2 | TRBV12-3/TRBV12-4 | CASSALGELFF | TGTGCCAGCAGTGCTCTCGGGGAGCTGTTTTTT
few | TRBD2 | TRBJ2-1 | TRBV4-1 | CASSQDYSLAGYNEQFF | TGCGCCAGCAGCCAAGATTACAGCTTAGCGGGATACAATGAGCAGTTCTTC
once | - | TRBJ1-2 | TRBV11-3 | CASSDAGAGYTF | TGTGCCAGCAGTGACGCCGGGGCTGGCTACACCTTC
- | - | TRBJ2-5 | TRBV27 | CASSRGQETQYF | TGTGCCAGCAGTCGGGGGCAGGAGACCCAGTACTTC
few | - | TRBJ2-7 | TRBV7-3 | CASSYDRDYEQYF | TGTGCCAGCAGCTACGACAGAGACTACGAGCAGTACTTC
- | TRBD1 | TRBJ2-7 | TRBV9 | CASSARDSFLSYEQYF | TGTGCCAGCAGCGCCCGGGACAGTTTCCTTTCCTACGAGCAGTACTTC
few | - | TRBJ2-7 | TRBV12-3/TRBV12-4 | CASSHTDPLYEQYF | TGTGCCAGCAGCCACACAGACCCACTCTACGAGCAGTACTTC
few | - | TRBJ2-5 | TRBV12-3/TRBV12-4 | CASSYREETQYF | TGTGCCAGCAGTTACAGGGAAGAGACCCAGTACTTC
- | TRBD2 | TRBJ2-5 | TRBV7-8 | CASSSRLAGWIVRETQYF | TGTGCCAGCAGCTCCAGACTAGCGGGGTGGATCGTACGGGAGACCCAGTACTTC
few | - | TRBJ2-7 | TRBV27 | CASSSRQANRVGAGSYEQYF | TGTGCCAGCTCATCCAGGCAGGCCAACCGCGTGGGAGCCGGGTCCTACGAGCAGTACTTC
- | TRBD1 | TRBJ2-1 | TRBV5-1 | CASRLTGTSYNEQFF | TGCGCCAGCAGATTGACAGGGACATCCTACAATGAGCAGTTCTTC
few | - | TRBJ1-2 | TRBV3-1 | CASSPGNTGNYGYTF | TGTGCCAGCAGCCCCGGAAATACAGGGAACTATGGCTACACCTTC
many | - | TRBJ2-7 | TRBV4-1 | CASSQGQNSYEQYF | TGCGCCAGCAGCCAAGGACAGAACTCCTACGAGCAGTACTTC
many | - | TRBJ2-5 | TRBV27 | CASSLYGETQYF | TGTGCCAGCAGTTTATATGGTGAGACCCAGTACTTC
- | - | TRBJ2-2 | TRBV15 | CATSTGTLNTGELFF | TGTGCCACCAGCACTGGGACTTTGAACACCGGGGAGCTGTTTTTT
- | - | TRBJ2-2 | TRBV12-3/TRBV12-4 | CASRTLEGTGELFF | TGTGCCAGCCGCACGTTAGAGGGCACCGGGGAGCTGTTTTTT
few | - | TRBJ2-2 | TRBV3-1 | CASSQGVYPAGELFF | TGTGCCAGCAGCCAAGGTGTCTATCCTGCCGGGGAGCTGTTTTTT
few | - | TRBJ2-4 | TRBV20-1 | CSARGRSVAKNIQYF | TGCAGTGCTAGAGGTCGGAGTGTCGCCAAAAACATTCAGTACTTC
- | TRBD1 | TRBJ1-6 | TRBV7-2 | CASSQEPGGVKSPLHF | TGTGCCAGCAGCCAAGAGCCAGGGGGTGTGAAATCACCCCTCCACTTT
- | - | TRBJ1-2 | TRBV7-2 | CASSLGHARGTGYTF | TGTGCCAGCAGCTTAGGTCACGCCAGGGGAACTGGCTACACCTTC
few | - | TRBJ2-1 | TRBV24-1 | CATSDFSGGSLYNEQFF | TGTGCCACCAGTGATTTTTCTGGGGGCTCCCTTTACAATGAGCAGTTCTTC